Below are 22 T cell receptor beta chains sequenced from a single sample in a study of blood T cell repertoires in COVID-19. Measured with immunoSEQ multiplex PCR; TCRdb has only the in-frame clones, and not every one. The repertoire includes 75,000 to 90,000 clones, 85% of them detected once, and more than 15% sits in the top ten. Sequences were obtained from peripheral blood. The source is a man older than 75 with active or convalescent COVID-19.

This chain links TRBV19 with TRBJ2-3; 10 nucleotides align to TRBD1. The germline CDR1 and CDR2 sequences are LNHDA and SQIVND (reference sequence). There are 16 residues in the CDR3. Trimming removed 5 bases from V and 4 bases from J; junction bases left unmatched: 9. The CDR3 coding sequence is TGTGCCAGTAGTCCAACTATGGGACAGGGGTCAGATACGCAGTATTTT. This sequence encodes CASSPTMGQGSDTQYF.

The chain has TRBV14 and TRBJ2-3; 8 nucleotides line up with TRBD1. The CDR3 length is 15 residues. V lost 4 bases, J lost 0 bases, and 3 bases stayed unmatched. Germline V lookup: CDR1 SGHDN, CDR2 FVKESK. The CDR3 loop reads CASSPDRGSTDTQYF. The DNA for the CDR3 is TGTGCCAGCAGCCCTGACAGGGGAAGCACAGATACGCAGTATTTT.

This clone was seen more than once but under ten times. V and J are TRBV7-3 and TRBJ2-1, with 9 bases aligning to TRBD2. The germline gives CDR1 SGHTA, CDR2 FQGTGA. V lost 5 bases and J lost 1; bases outside the gene matches: 15. CDR3 length: 19 amino acids. CDR3 sequence (DNA): TGTGCCAGCAGCAATCGGTGGGGCGGGAGGGTTGGTTCCTACAATGAGCAGTTCTTC. Amino acids: CASSNRWGGRVGSYNEQFF.

This chain links TRBV30 with TRBJ1-1; 7 bases are shared with TRBD1. Germline loops: CDR1 GTSNPN, CDR2 SVGIG (reference sequence). The CDR3 runs to 11 residues. V lost 7 bases and J lost 7; bases outside the gene matches: 6. The CDR3 DNA is TGTGCCTCGACAGGGACGAATGAAGCTTTCTTT. Protein: CASTGTNEAFF.

The V call is TRBV28, the J call TRBJ1-5; D is unresolved. Trimming pared 3 bases from V and 5 bases from J, leaving 2 bases between. Germline CDR1 is MDHEN and CDR2 is SYDVKM. This CDR3 spans 11 amino acids. The DNA of the CDR3 is TGTGCCAGCAGTTTCGATCAGCCCCAGCATTTT. Its protein product is CASSFDQPQHF.

The chain combines TRBV27 with TRBJ1-5, with D uncertain. V lost 3 bases, J lost 0 bases, and 9 bases lay in between. Germline-derived CDR1 and CDR2 are MNHEY and SMNVEV (reference sequence). The CDR3 loop spans 15 amino acids. In nucleotides, the CDR3 is TGTGCCAGCAGTTTGTTCCCTTATAGCAATCAGCCCCAGCATTTT. Translation gives CASSLFPYSNQPQHF.

The chain recombines TRBV2 with TRBJ1-5, with 7 positions matching TRBD1. The CDR3 totals 15 residues. The junction had 4 bases not matched to a gene; V was cut back by 2 bases and J by 3 bases. Germline V gives CDR1 SNHLY, CDR2 FYNNEI. The CDR3 region has the DNA TGTGCCAGCAGTGAAAAGGGACAGAACAATCAGCCCCAGCATTTT. Its protein product is CASSEKGQNNQPQHF.

Only one count was recorded for this clone. This chain connects TRBV2 to TRBJ1-2; D uncertain. Germline V CDR1 and CDR2: SNHLY, FYNNEI. Trimming shortened V by 2 bases and J by 4 bases, and 5 bases separated the two germline ends. This CDR3 is 12 amino acids long. The CDR3 nucleotides are TGTGCCAGCAGTGAACTCTTCTATGGCTACACCTTC. Protein sequence: CASSELFYGYTF.

This chain uses TRBV7-6 with TRBJ2-1, with 16 bases lining up with TRBD2. Unmatched junction bases numbered 5, after V lost 3 bases and J lost 6 bases. From germline, CDR1 is SGHVS and CDR2 FNYEAQ. This CDR3 spans 17 amino acids. Here the CDR3 reads CASSLGTSGGAFNEQFF. The CDR3 DNA reads TGTGCCAGCAGCTTGGGGACTAGCGGGGGGGCGTTCAATGAGCAGTTCTTC.

The J gene is TRBJ1-5, the V gene TRBV6-6, with D possibly matching TRBD1 (6 bases). Germline CDR1 is MNHNY and CDR2 is SVGAGI (reference sequence). The CDR3 length is 16 residues. The V and J ends lost 2 bases and 9 bases respectively, with 20 bases between them. The CDR3 reads CASSYRRTGLRGPQHF. CDR3 nucleotides: TGTGCCAGCAGTTACAGGAGAACAGGGCTCCGGGGGCCCCAGCATTTT.

The V and J genes are TRBV18 and TRBJ2-2; 10 bases fit TRBD1. The CDR3 totals 18 residues. Germline V lookup: CDR1 KGHSH, CDR2 LQKENI. Trimming removed 2 bases from V and 5 bases from J; junction bases left unmatched: 11. The chain's CDR3 is CASSPTPTGGAGTGELFF. The CDR3 bases are TGTGCCAGCTCACCAACACCGACAGGGGGCGCAGGGACCGGGGAGCTGTTTTTT. The entire variable domain, with the rest obtained from reference TRBV18 and TRBJ2-2, is as follows: NAGVMQNPRHLVRRRGQEARLRCSPMKGHSHVYWYRQLPEEGLKFMVYLQKENIIDESGMPKERFSAEFPKEGPSILRIQQVVRGDSAAYFCASSPTPTGGAGTGELFFGEGSRLTVL.

The chain couples TRBV6-5 to TRBJ2-7, with 7 bases that match TRBD1. Germline V gene lookup returns CDR1 MNHEY and CDR2 SVGAGI. The CDR3 has 13 amino acids. V lost 5 bases, J lost 6 bases, and 7 bases stayed unmatched. The CDR3 is CASSKLGTAEQYV. DNA of the CDR3: TGTGCCAGCAGTAAGCTGGGGACAGCCGAGCAGTACGTC.

The chain is built from TRBV12-3 or TRBV12-4 and TRBJ1-1, with 8 bases that match TRBD1. The CDR3 contains 13 residues. V was pared by 8 bases and J by 0 bases, with 2 bases of the junction left unmatched. In nucleotides, the CDR3 is TGTGCCAGCGACAGGGGAATGAACACTGAAGCTTTCTTT. Amino acids: CASDRGMNTEAFF.

The V call is TRBV27, the J call TRBJ2-7, with 9 bases that match TRBD2. The CDR3 totals 17 residues. Trimming at V came to 5 bases and at J to 0 bases, leaving 11 bases not matched to a gene. The germline V gene has CDR1 MNHEY and CDR2 SMNVEV (reference sequence). The CDR3 loop reads CASSPELGGGASYEQYV. CDR3 sequence (DNA): TGTGCCAGCAGTCCGGAACTGGGCGGGGGGGCCTCCTACGAGCAGTACGTC.

This clone was detected only once. V gene TRBV5-1 combines with J gene TRBJ1-2, with 7 nucleotides matching TRBD1. There are 13 residues in the CDR3. The J segment lost 4 bases and the V segment lost 4 bases, leaving 4 bases of the junction unmatched. Per the germline V gene, CDR1 is SGHRS and CDR2 is YFSETQ. Here the CDR3 reads CASSRGTAYGYTF. DNA for the CDR3: TGCGCCAGCAGCCGAGGGACAGCCTATGGCTACACCTTC.

The V gene is TRBV5-4, the J gene TRBJ2-1; possible D gene TRBD2, 6 bases. The CDR3 loop spans 14 amino acids. The V end was cut by 4 bases, the J end by 4 bases, with 12 bases between. Germline CDR1 SGHNT, CDR2 YYREEE (reference sequence). CDR3 DNA: TGTGCCAGCAGCGGGAACCGGGGGTACAATGAGCAGTTCTTC. This translates into CASSGNRGYNEQFF.

This clone was seen more than once but under ten times. The J gene is TRBJ1-1, the V gene TRBV28; D is uncertain. The CDR3 contains 16 residues. The V gene lost 5 bases and the J gene lost 3 bases, with 19 bases spanning the gap. Germline CDR1 MDHEN, CDR2 SYDVKM. The CDR3: CASSLRWAPGDTEAFF. CDR3 bases: TGTGCCAGCAGTCTCCGATGGGCTCCGGGAGACACTGAAGCTTTCTTT. Drawing the rest from reference TRBV28 and TRBJ1-1, the complete variable domain is DVKVTQSSRYLVKRTGEKVFLECVQDMDHENMFWYRQDPGLGLRLIYFSYDVKMKEKGDIPEGYSVSREKKERFSLILESASTNQTSMYLCASSLRWAPGDTEAFFGQGTRLTVV.

The V and J genes are TRBV5-6 and TRBJ1-2; 7 bases are a match to TRBD1. The germline CDR1 and CDR2 sequences are SGHDT and YYEEEE. There are 15 residues in the CDR3. V shed 3 bases and J 0 bases; nucleotides not matched to a gene: 5. The CDR3 DNA sequence: TGTGCCAGCAGCTGGGGGACAGCCGCTAACTATGGCTACACCTTC. This translates into CASSWGTAANYGYTF.

The chain joins TRBV11-2 to TRBJ2-3; 7 bases fit TRBD2. This CDR3 has 13 residues. CDR1 and CDR2 (germline): SGHAT, FQNNGV. After removal of 1 base from V and 9 bases from J, the junction contained 4 bases not matched to a gene. The CDR3 region is CASSLGREETQYF. The DNA for the CDR3 is TGTGCCAGCAGCTTAGGTCGGGAGGAGACGCAGTATTTT.

Points on this clone: A much larger clone differs from this one at a single base, so this may be a read error. The chain combines TRBV7-8 with TRBJ1-5; 7 bases fit TRBD1. Germline V CDR1 and CDR2: SGHVS, FQNEAQ. The CDR3 has 13 amino acids. The V segment lost 5 bases and the J segment 5 bases; nucleotides outside the gene matches: 3. The CDR3 reads CASSRQGDQPQHF. CDR3 DNA: TGTGCCAGCAGCCGTCAGGGGGATCAGCCCCAGCATTTT.

The V gene is TRBV4-1, the J gene TRBJ1-1; 9 positions match TRBD1. CDR1 is MGHRA and CDR2 is YSYEKL in the germline V gene. The CDR3 length is 16 residues. The J segment lost 1 base and the V segment lost 1 base, leaving 4 bases of the junction unmatched. As DNA, the CDR3 is TGCGCCAGCAGCCAAGCCTGGGGACAGGGGAACACTGAAGCTTTCTTT. Its translation: CASSQAWGQGNTEAFF.

The chain carries TRBV2 and TRBJ1-1; no clear D. Trimming cost V 10 bases and J 0 bases, with 15 bases left between them. The CDR3 has 14 residues. Germline CDR1 SNHLY, CDR2 FYNNEI. The CDR3 coding sequence is TGTGCCACGAGGACCGGGATCCTGAACACTGAAGCTTTCTTT. Its translation: CATRTGILNTEAFF. The full variable domain, with the rest looked up from reference TRBV2 and TRBJ1-1, is EPEVTQTPSHQVTQMGQEVILRCVPISNHLYFYWYRQILGQKVEFLVSFYNNEISEKSEIFDDQFSVERPDGSNFTLKIRSTKLEDSAMYFCATRTGILNTEAFFGQGTRLTVV.